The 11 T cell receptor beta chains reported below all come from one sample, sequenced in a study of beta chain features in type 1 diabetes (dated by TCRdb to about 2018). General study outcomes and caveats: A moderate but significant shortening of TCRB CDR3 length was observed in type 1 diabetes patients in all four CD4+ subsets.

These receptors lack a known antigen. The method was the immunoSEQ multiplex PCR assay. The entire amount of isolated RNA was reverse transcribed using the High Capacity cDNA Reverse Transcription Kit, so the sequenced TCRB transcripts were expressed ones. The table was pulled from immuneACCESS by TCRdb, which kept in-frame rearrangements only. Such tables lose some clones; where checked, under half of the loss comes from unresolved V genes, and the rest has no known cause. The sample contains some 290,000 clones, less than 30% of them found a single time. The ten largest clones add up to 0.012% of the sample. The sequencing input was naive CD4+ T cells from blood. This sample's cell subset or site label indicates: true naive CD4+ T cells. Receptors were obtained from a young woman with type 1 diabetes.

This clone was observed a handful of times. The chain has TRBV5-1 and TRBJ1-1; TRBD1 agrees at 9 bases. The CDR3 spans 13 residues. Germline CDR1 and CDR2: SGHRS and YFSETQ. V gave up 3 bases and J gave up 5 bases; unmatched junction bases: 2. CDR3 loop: CASSWTGETEAFF. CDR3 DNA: TGCGCCAGCAGCTGGACAGGGGAGACTGAAGCTTTCTTT.

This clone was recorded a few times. CDR3 bases: TGTGCCAGCTCACCACTAGAGGTGAACACTGAAGCTTTCTTT. This sequence encodes CASSPLEVNTEAFF. This chain uses TRBV18 with TRBJ1-1; no reliable D call. Trimming cost V 1 base and J 0 bases, with 6 bases left between them. The CDR3 length is 14 residues. CDR1 is KGHSH and CDR2 is LQKENI in the germline V gene.

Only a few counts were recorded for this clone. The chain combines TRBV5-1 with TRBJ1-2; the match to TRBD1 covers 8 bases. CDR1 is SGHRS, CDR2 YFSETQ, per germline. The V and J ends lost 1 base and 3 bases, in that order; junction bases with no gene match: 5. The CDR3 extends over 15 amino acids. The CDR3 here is CASSLTRGQDYGYTF. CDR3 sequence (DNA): TGCGCCAGCAGCTTGACCCGGGGACAGGACTATGGCTACACCTTC.

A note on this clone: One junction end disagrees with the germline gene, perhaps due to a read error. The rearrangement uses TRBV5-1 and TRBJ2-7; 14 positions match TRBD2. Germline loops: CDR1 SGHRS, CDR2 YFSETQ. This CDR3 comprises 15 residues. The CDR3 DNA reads TGCGCCAGCAGCTTGGCCGGGACTAGCGGGAGTGATGTTGACTTC. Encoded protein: CASSLAGTSGSDVDF.

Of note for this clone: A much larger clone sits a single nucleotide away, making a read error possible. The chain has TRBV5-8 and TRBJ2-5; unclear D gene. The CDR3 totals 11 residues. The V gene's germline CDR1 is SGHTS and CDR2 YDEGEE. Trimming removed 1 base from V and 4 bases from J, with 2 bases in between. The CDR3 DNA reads TGTGCCAGCAGCTTGCGAGAGACCCAGTACTTC. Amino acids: CASSLRETQYF.

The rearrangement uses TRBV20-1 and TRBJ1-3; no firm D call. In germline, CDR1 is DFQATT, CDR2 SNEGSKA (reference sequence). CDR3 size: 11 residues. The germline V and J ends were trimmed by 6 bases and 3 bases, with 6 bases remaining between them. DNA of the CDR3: TGCAGTGCCAGCGGTGGAAACACCATATATTTT. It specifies CSASGGNTIYF.

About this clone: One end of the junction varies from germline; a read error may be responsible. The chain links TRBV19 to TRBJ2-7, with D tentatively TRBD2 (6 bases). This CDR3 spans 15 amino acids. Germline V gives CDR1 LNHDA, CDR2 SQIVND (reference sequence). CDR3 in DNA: TGTGCCAGTAGCATAGACCCAAAAGCGGGCTACGAGCAGTACTTC. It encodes CASSIDPKAGYEQYF.

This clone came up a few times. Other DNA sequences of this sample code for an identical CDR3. The CDR3 here is CASSSTSNTGELFF. As DNA, the CDR3 is TGCGCCAGCAGCTCGACAAGTAACACCGGGGAGCTGTTTTTT. The rearrangement uses TRBV5-1 and TRBJ2-2, with no clear D. The CDR3 extends over 14 amino acids. V was clipped by 3 bases and J by 2 bases, with 8 bases between them. The germline CDR1 and CDR2 sequences are SGHRS and YFSETQ.

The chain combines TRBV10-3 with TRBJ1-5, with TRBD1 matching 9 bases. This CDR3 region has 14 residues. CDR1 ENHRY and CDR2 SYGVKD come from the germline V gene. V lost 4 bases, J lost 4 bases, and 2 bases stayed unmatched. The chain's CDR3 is CAISAGTGNQPQHF. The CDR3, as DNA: TGTGCCATCAGTGCGGGGACAGGGAATCAGCCCCAGCATTTT.

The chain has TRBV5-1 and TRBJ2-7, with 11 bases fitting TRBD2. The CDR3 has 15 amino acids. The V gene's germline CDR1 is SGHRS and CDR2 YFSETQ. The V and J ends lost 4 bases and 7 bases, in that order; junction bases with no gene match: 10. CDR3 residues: CASSPIAGGHTEQYF. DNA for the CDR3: TGCGCCAGCAGCCCAATAGCGGGAGGGCATACGGAGCAGTACTTC.

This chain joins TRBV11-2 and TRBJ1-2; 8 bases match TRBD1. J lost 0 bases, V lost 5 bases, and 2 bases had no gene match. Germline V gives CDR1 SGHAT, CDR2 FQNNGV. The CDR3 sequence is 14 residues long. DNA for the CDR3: TGTGCCAGCAGCCGGACAGGGACTAACTATGGCTACACCTTC. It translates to CASSRTGTNYGYTF.